This paragraph covers one T cell receptor beta chain sequence. Libraries were prepared by immunoSEQ multiplex PCR; TCRdb keeps only in-frame clonotypes and omits some of them. Here the sample spans about 210,000 clones, roughly 85% being singletons. CDR3 length: 12 residues. V gave up 6 bases and J gave up 8 bases, with 13 bases separating them. Germline CDR1 and CDR2: MGHDK and SYGVNS. This entry is derived from a study of blood T cell repertoires in COVID-19. Study information: T cells, B-cell-depleted T cells, or PBMCs supplied cDNA or gDNA.

V usage is TRBV25-1 and J usage is TRBJ1-1, with a tentative D call TRBD1 (5 bases). Input material: peripheral blood. The sequence derives from a woman between 40 and 55 years old with active or convalescent COVID-19. The CDR3 DNA sequence: TGTGCCAGCAGAGCAAACAGGAAGGAAGCTTTCTTT. This translates into CASRANRKEAFF. Looking up the rest from reference TRBV25-1 and TRBJ1-1 gives the full variable domain: EADIYQTPRYLVIGTGKKITLECSQTMGHDKMYWYQQDPGMELHLIHYSYGVNSTEKGDLSSESTVSRIRTEHFPLTLESARPSHTSQYLCASRANRKEAFFGQGTRLTVV.